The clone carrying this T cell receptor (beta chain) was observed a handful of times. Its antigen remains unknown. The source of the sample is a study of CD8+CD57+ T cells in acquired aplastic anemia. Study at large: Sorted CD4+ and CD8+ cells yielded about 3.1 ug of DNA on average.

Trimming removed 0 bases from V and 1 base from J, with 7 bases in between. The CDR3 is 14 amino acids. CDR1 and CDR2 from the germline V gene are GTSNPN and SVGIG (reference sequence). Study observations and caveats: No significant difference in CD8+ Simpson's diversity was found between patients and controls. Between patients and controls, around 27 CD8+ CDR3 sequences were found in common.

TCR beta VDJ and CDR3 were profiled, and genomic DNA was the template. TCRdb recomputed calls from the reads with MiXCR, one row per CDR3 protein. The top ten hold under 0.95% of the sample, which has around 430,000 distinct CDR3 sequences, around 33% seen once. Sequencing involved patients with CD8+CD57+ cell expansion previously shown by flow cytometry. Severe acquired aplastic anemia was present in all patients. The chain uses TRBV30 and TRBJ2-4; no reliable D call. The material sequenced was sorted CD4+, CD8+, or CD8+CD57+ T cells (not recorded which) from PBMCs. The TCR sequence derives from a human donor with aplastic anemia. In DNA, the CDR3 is TGTGCCTGGAGTGTAGGGTCGGCCAAAAACATTCAGTACTTC. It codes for CAWSVGSAKNIQYF. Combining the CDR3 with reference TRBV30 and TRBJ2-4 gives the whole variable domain SQTIHQWPATLVQPVGSPLSLECTVEGTSNPNLYWYRQAAGRGLQLLFYSVGIGQISSEVPQNLSASRPQDRQFILSSKKLLLSDSGFYLCAWSVGSAKNIQYFGAGTRLSVL.